The 22 T cell receptor beta chains below all came from one sample that was sequenced in a study of blood T cells in healthy people across ages. Combining a sample-barcoded 5' primer with a J-beta primer mix, a second PCR ran for about 6 to 11 cycles. TCRdb used MiXCR to reprocess the 5' RACE reads, holding one entry per CDR3 protein. The sample contains 750,000 to 1,000,000 distinct CDR3 sequences, roughly 29% of which appear only once. Another study also made use of these data, one on T cells of mothers and their children.

Sequencing was performed on blood. The receptors originated from a woman in her thirties or forties in good health.

This clonotype was observed at least ten times. J is TRBJ2-7 and V is TRBV6-5, with D perhaps matching TRBD1 or TRBD2 (5 bases each). CDR3 length equals 13 residues. The V gene lost 2 bases and the J gene lost 3 bases, with 8 bases spanning the gap. Germline values: CDR1 MNHEY, CDR2 SVGAGI. The CDR3 here is CASSYRDGYEQYF. CDR3 DNA sequence: TGTGCCAGCAGTTACCGGGACGGCTACGAGCAGTACTTC.

The chain couples TRBV5-1 to TRBJ2-3, with 10 bases that match TRBD2. Trimming at V came to 4 bases and at J to 2 bases, leaving 7 bases not matched to a gene. This CDR3 contains 16 residues. Germline values: CDR1 SGHRS, CDR2 YFSETQ. CDR3 in DNA: TGCGCCAGCAGCACAACTAGCGGGGCATCCACAGATACGCAGTATTTT. Its protein product is CASSTTSGASTDTQYF.

This clonotype was seen only a few times. The chain combines TRBV20-1 with TRBJ1-2, with 9 nucleotides matching TRBD1. The germline CDR1 and CDR2 sequences are DFQATT and SNEGSKA (reference sequence). V gave up 8 bases and J gave up 4 bases; unmatched junction bases: 8. This CDR3 region has 13 residues. The CDR3 here is CSYTGGLSYGYTF. The CDR3 region has the DNA TGCAGTTATACAGGGGGCTTGAGCTATGGCTACACCTTC.

This chain uses TRBV7-2 with TRBJ1-1; the D is unclear. The germline V gene encodes CDR1 SGHTA and CDR2 FQGNSA. This CDR3 is built from 14 residues. V was trimmed by 8 bases and J by 1 base, leaving 14 bases between them. This CDR3 is CASGGVVGNTEAFF. The CDR3 DNA reads as TGTGCCAGCGGAGGAGTCGTTGGGAACACTGAAGCTTTCTTT. The variable domain in full, with the rest retrieved from reference TRBV7-2 and TRBJ1-1, is GAGVSQSPSNKVTEKGKDVELRCDPISGHTALYWYRQSLGQGLEFLIYFQGNSAPDKSGLPSDRFSAERTGGSVSTLTIQRTQQEDSAVYLCASGGVVGNTEAFFGQGTRLTVV.

CDR3 sequence: CSARAGRGGQETQYF. The CDR3 coding sequence is TGCAGTGCTCGCGCGGGGCGGGGGGGCCAAGAGACCCAGTACTTC. The chain couples TRBV20-1 to TRBJ2-5; 9 bases map to TRBD2. V trimming: 5 bases; J trimming: 1 base; junction bases outside the gene matches: 8. The CDR3 runs to 15 residues. Germline CDR1 and CDR2: DFQATT and SNEGSKA (reference sequence).

This clonotype was counted ten times or more. The rearrangement links TRBV9 to TRBJ1-1; the match to TRBD1 covers 7 bases. V dropped 2 bases and J dropped 4; count of bases not matched to a gene: 2. CDR1 SGDLS and CDR2 YYNGEE come from the germline V gene. The CDR3 extends over 13 amino acids. The CDR3 spells CASSVDRVTEAFF. CDR3 coding DNA: TGTGCCAGCAGCGTCGACAGGGTCACTGAAGCTTTCTTT.

This chain links TRBV12-3 or TRBV12-4 with TRBJ2-4; 9 positions agree with TRBD2. The CDR3 loop spans 15 amino acids. V lost 6 bases to trimming and J lost 7 bases; unmatched junction nucleotides: 10. CDR3 DNA: TGTGCCAGCAGACGGAGTAGCGGGGGCGGTAACATTCAGTACTTC. Protein sequence: CASRRSSGGGNIQYF.

About this clonotype itself: Mismatch with germline at one junction end may stem from a read error. The chain joins TRBV20-1 to TRBJ2-5; D may be TRBD2 (7 bases). Germline-derived CDR1 and CDR2 are DFQATT and SNEGSKA (reference sequence). This CDR3 region has 19 residues. This CDR3 reads CSARRGGSSAGAFQGTQYF. The CDR3 DNA sequence: TGCAGTGCTAGAAGGGGAGGGAGTTCGGCGGGGGCCTTTCAAGGGACCCAGTACTTC.

This chain links TRBV5-1 with TRBJ1-2; D gene unclear. CDR3 length: 16 amino acids. Germline CDR1 and CDR2: SGHRS and YFSETQ. The germline V and J ends were trimmed by 0 bases and 0 bases, with 12 bases remaining between them. The CDR3 spells CASSLGGADTNYGYTF. In DNA, the CDR3 is TGCGCCAGCAGCTTGGGCGGCGCAGATACTAACTATGGCTACACCTTC.

This clonotype was observed a handful of times. One junction end does not reproduce the germline sequence, and a read error may be involved. The rearrangement joins TRBV7-9 to TRBJ1-2; D call uncertain. Germline V lookup: CDR1 SEHNR, CDR2 FQNEAQ (reference sequence). The CDR3 runs to 13 residues. CDR3 DNA: TGTGCCGGCAGCCGATCGGTAGACTACGGCTACACCTTC. This encodes CAGSRSVDYGYTF.

The V gene is TRBV5-1, the J gene TRBJ2-1; D remains unclear. The tail of the sequence fits TRBJ2-7 better, so the J call may be wrong. The CDR3 runs 14 residues. CDR1 and CDR2 (germline): SGHRS, YFSETQ. This CDR3 is CASSLGRPYNEQYF. CDR3 sequence (DNA): TGCGCCAGCAGCTTGGGAAGGCCATACAATGAGCAGTACTTC.

In regard to this clonotype: Sequence at one end of the junction differs from germline and may be a read error. J is TRBJ2-6 and V is TRBV4-1; D call uncertain. From germline, CDR1 is MGHRA and CDR2 YSYEKL. This CDR3 has 16 amino acids. The CDR3 reads CASSQGRYSEANVLTF. The CDR3, as DNA: TGCGCCAGCAGCCAAGGCCGGTACTCTGAGGCCAACGTCCTGACTTTC.

This clonotype appeared a few times. V usage is TRBV6-7 and J usage is TRBJ2-5; 11 nucleotides line up with TRBD1. The J call could be wrong; TRBJ2-7 is a better fit for the DNA end. TRBV6-7 qualifies as an ORF whose function is uncertain. CDR3 length: 16 amino acids. In nucleotides, the CDR3 is TGTGCCAGCACCGTACGGGGGACAGGGGGTTCGGACGAGCAGTACTTC. Protein product: CASTVRGTGGSDEQYF.

This clonotype was recorded at least ten times. The rearrangement uses TRBV7-2 and TRBJ2-7, with D tentatively TRBD1 or TRBD2 (5 bases each). CDR3 size: 14 residues. V lost 1 base and J 3 bases, leaving 10 bases between the germline ends. The germline V gene encodes CDR1 SGHTA and CDR2 FQGNSA. The CDR3 region has the DNA TGTGCCAGCAGCTTAGTGGGACCGGGCTACGAGCAGTACTTC. It encodes CASSLVGPGYEQYF.

The gene calls are TRBV4-3 and TRBJ2-4, with a tentative D call TRBD1 (5 bases). V was clipped by 0 bases and J by 0 bases, with 12 bases between them. CDR3 length: 17 residues. CDR1 is LGHNA and CDR2 is YSLEER in the germline V gene. The chain's CDR3 is CASSQDFGAEAKNIQYF. CDR3 sequence (DNA): TGCGCCAGCAGCCAAGATTTTGGGGCTGAAGCCAAAAACATTCAGTACTTC.

This clonotype was recorded at least ten times. DNA for the CDR3: TGTGCCAGCAGTTATTACGAGACCCAGTACTTC. Translation gives CASSYYETQYF. The chain has TRBV6-6 and TRBJ2-5; D unresolved. This CDR3 contains 11 residues. Deletions cut 3 bases from V and 5 bases from J, with 4 bases between. Looked up from germline, CDR1 is MNHNY and CDR2 is SVGAGI (reference sequence).

This clonotype was found many times. The chain uses TRBV29-1 and TRBJ1-1; D is perhaps TRBD1 (5 bases). Germline values: CDR1 SQVTM, CDR2 ANQGSEA. This CDR3 has 11 residues. Between the trimmed V and J ends, which lost 3 bases and 10 bases, there was a span of 12 bases. The CDR3 DNA reads TGCAGCGTTGAGGAAGGGGATACAGCTTTCTTT. This encodes CSVEEGDTAFF.

The chain links TRBV5-6 to TRBJ2-3; the D is unclear. Germline V gene data show CDR1 as SGHDT and CDR2 as YYEEEE. V lost 4 bases, J lost 4 bases, and 16 bases lay in between. The CDR3 is 15 residues long. CDR3 bases: TGTGCCAGCAGCGGACCTTCGTGGTACTCAGATACGCAGTATTTT. Amino acids: CASSGPSWYSDTQYF.

This clonotype was counted only a few times. A read error may account for a junction end that differs from germline. V and J are TRBV7-8 and TRBJ2-5; weak D call: TRBD1 (5 bases). This CDR3 spans 15 amino acids. Germline-derived CDR1 and CDR2 are SGHVS and FQNEAQ. In DNA, the CDR3 is TGTGCCAGCAGCTTAGTTTTTCTTGGGGCGGAGACCCGGTACTTC. Its protein product is CASSLVFLGAETRYF.

This clonotype was recorded many times. This chain links TRBV20-1 with TRBJ1-1, with D unclear. This CDR3 contains 13 residues. Germline V gene data show CDR1 as DFQATT and CDR2 as SNEGSKA (reference sequence). The V gene lost 5 bases and the J gene lost 5 bases, with 15 bases spanning the gap. The CDR3 coding sequence is TGCAGTGCTCCATTGGCAGGATGGACTGAAGCTTTCTTT. Translated: CSAPLAGWTEAFF.

Remarks on this clonotype: It may be a read error: a sequence one base away is much more abundant. CDR3 in amino acids: CASSLGRRDGGQETQYF. The CDR3 DNA sequence: TGTGCTAGCAGCTTAGGCCGTCGGGACGGGGGCCAAGAGACCCAGTACTTC. The chain combines TRBV7-7 with TRBJ2-5, with D perhaps TRBD2 (6 bases). The CDR3 is 17 residues long. Germline values: CDR1 SSHAT, CDR2 FNYEAQ (reference sequence).

This clonotype was recorded a few times. V usage is TRBV7-3 and J usage is TRBJ1-1; D ambiguous. The germline gives CDR1 SGHTA, CDR2 FQGTGA. This CDR3 is built from 13 residues. V lost 5 bases, J lost 11 bases, and 18 bases lay in between. The CDR3 DNA follows: TGTGCCAGCAGCCCGACGGATCCTCGGATGGCTTTCTTT. It yields the protein CASSPTDPRMAFF.